This TCR beta chain is drawn from a study of shared clonotypes between healthy human individuals. Using immunoSEQ multiplex PCR, the repertoire was profiled, and TCRdb retains in-frame clones only, with some absent. Of 2 million to 2.5 million clones listed, nearly 97% are singletons. What was sequenced was naive CD4+ T cells sorted from blood. Noted subset: CD45RA+ positively selected. The origin of this receptor is a man aged 18 to 35 in good health.

The CDR3 nucleotides are TGTGCCACCAGCAGCCCACCCTTAGCGGGGGGGTGGAAGTACTTC. This encodes CATSSPPLAGGWKYF. V gene TRBV15 combines with J gene TRBJ2-7; TRBD2 matches 11 bases. Germline loops: CDR1 LNHNV, CDR2 YYDKDF (reference sequence). This CDR3 is 15 amino acids long. Losses at the gene ends were 3 bases for V and 11 bases for J; bases not matched to a gene: 12.